The clone carrying this T cell receptor beta chain was detected only once. The antigen is not known. Per the germline V gene, CDR1 is SGHTS and CDR2 is YDEGEE. Unmatched junction bases numbered 12, after V lost 4 bases and J lost 5 bases. The CDR3 sequence is 17 residues long. The data are from a study of cytomegalovirus exposure and HLA in healthy donors. Study-level points and caveats: Accurate prediction of HLA-A and HLA-B alleles (for most subjects) was reportedly achieved from TCR beta sequences. In a later analysis, V- and J-gene trimming of beta chains associated with a DCLRE1C missense variant, replicated independently.

60 Vbeta and 13 Jbeta primers were used in PCR. In the original analysis: The authors later counted 70 million to 80 million unique TCR beta chains, 8.5 million to 13 million of them shared. Sequencing was performed with immunoSEQ multiplex PCR; in TCRdb, only in-frame clones are kept and a portion is missing. The V and J calls and clone size come from that table; D and trimming were worked out from the DNA. This table has about 190,000 clones, 87% appearing once. The TCR comes from a man aged 25 to 40 in good health and CMV-seronegative. Specimen: PBMCs. The chain employs TRBV5-8 and TRBJ1-5; 10 nucleotides align to TRBD1. Written as DNA, the CDR3 is TGTGCCAGCAGCCGGGGCTCTAGGACAGGGGGTTATCAGCCCCAGCATTTT. It translates to CASSRGSRTGGYQPQHF.